The source of this TCR beta chain is a study of T cells in Graves' hyperthyroidism and ophthalmopathy. Across the study: Prior to any treatment, at the point of initial diagnosis, peripheral blood was collected.

There are many counts of this clonotype. Clinical symptoms, serum thyroxine and TRAb, thyroid ultrasound and orbital computed tomography were used for the diagnoses. RNA transcripts served as the template for amplifying TCR beta CDR3 regions. With the HTBI primer set, the TCR CDR3 went through a first round of RT-PCR. MiXCR was run by TCRdb on the multiplex PCR reads, yielding one entry per CDR3 protein. Counted here are about 560,000 distinct CDR3 sequences, around 14% occurring once; the ten biggest clones make up around 7.8%. The origin of this receptor is a woman aged 25 to 39 with Graves' hyperthyroidism. Sequencing was carried out using blood.

In DNA form, the CDR3 reads TGCAGTGGAATAACGACGGCGGCGTATGGCTACACCTTC. It encodes CSGITTAAYGYTF. The rearrangement uses TRBV20-1 and TRBJ1-2; D remains unclear. With 7 bases removed from V and 5 bases from J, the gap between germline ends came to 17 bases. Germline-derived CDR1 and CDR2 are DFQATT and SNEGSKA (reference sequence). This CDR3 has 13 residues.